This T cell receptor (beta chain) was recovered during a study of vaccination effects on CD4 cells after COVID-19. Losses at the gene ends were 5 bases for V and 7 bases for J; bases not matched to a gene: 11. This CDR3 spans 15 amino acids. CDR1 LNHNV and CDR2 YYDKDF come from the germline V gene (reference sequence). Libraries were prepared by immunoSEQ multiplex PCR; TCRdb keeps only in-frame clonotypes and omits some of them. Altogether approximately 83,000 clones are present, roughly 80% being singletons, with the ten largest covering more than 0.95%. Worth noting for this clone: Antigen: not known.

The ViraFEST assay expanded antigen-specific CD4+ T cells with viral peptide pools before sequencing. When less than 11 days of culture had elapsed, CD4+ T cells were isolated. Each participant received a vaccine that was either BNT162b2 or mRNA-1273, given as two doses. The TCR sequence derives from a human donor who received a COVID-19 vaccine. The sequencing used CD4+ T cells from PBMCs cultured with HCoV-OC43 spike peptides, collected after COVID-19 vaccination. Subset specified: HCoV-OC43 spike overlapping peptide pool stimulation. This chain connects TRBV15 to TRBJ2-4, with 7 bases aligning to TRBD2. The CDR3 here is CATSGRSGGGNIQYF. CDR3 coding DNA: TGTGCCACCAGCGGGCGGTCGGGAGGTGGGAACATTCAGTACTTC.